Below, one TCR beta chain is given with its context. The record originates from a study of T-cell reconstitution after alpha-beta-depleted transplantation in children. Unique molecular identifiers were incorporated when the TCRbeta library was constructed. One entry per CDR3 protein results from TCRdb running MiXCR on the PCR reads. The repertoire holds about 500,000 distinct CDR3 sequences, with 30% to 35% as singletons. The CDR3 consists of 18 residues. V lost 1 base, J lost 5 bases, and 8 bases stayed unmatched. The germline V gene encodes CDR1 KGHSH and CDR2 LQKENI. Sequenced material: PBMCs from the stem cell graft donor, taken from the stem cell graft. This clonotype originated in a human donor who donated a stem cell graft to a child with aplastic anemia. The chain joins TRBV18 to TRBJ2-5, with 15 bases aligning to TRBD2. The CDR3 region is CASSPRTSGRVSQETQYF. The CDR3 coding sequence is TGTGCCAGCTCACCACGGACTAGCGGGAGGGTGTCTCAGGAGACCCAGTACTTC.